The T cell receptor (beta chain) described here comes from a study of T cell repertoires in cytomegalovirus infection. Germline V gives CDR1 MGHRA, CDR2 YSYEKL. The CDR3 extends over 12 amino acids. V was shortened by 1 base and J by 9 bases, with 8 bases between the two germline ends. Regarding the study as a whole: It was HLA-C-restricted CMV-specific TCR beta clonotypes that dominated the response ex vivo.

This clonotype was seen a handful of times. Its antigen remains unidentified. MiXCR, applied by TCRdb to the reads, yields one record per CDR3 protein. The table records about 130,000 distinct CDR3 sequences, more than 25% of them present only once. This sequence was found in a human donor in good health (CMV status not recorded). Some clones in this sample may be carry-over from other donors' samples. This specimen was CD8+ T cells from cultured PBMCs, taken from culture after CMV antigen stimulation. The rearrangement joins TRBV4-1 to TRBJ2-3; D is undetermined. Here the CDR3 DNA reads TGCGCCAGCAGCCAAGGGTTGGGGACGCAGTATTTT. It translates to CASSQGLGTQYF.